This T cell receptor beta chain was profiled in a study of shared clonotypes between healthy human individuals. V was cut by 3 bases and J by 14 bases, with 26 bases left in between. This CDR3 region has 16 residues. Per germline, CDR1 SNHLY and CDR2 FYNNEI. The method was immunoSEQ multiplex PCR; TCRdb's version includes in-frame clones alone and lacks a portion of them. The sample contains roughly 2.5 million clones, approximately 90% of which appear only once. The material sequenced was naive CD4+ T cells sorted from blood. Subset reported: CD45RA+ positively selected. The chain has TRBV2 and TRBJ2-1, with D perhaps TRBD2 (5 bases). The receptor comes from a man aged 18 to 30 in good health. The CDR3 protein is CASSEELAPRGSSEFF. The CDR3 nucleotides are TGTGCCAGCAGTGAGGAGCTGGCCCCCCGGGGAAGTTCGGAGTTCTTC.